This T cell receptor beta chain is drawn from a study of Graves' ophthalmopathy and Graves' hyperthyroidism (dated by TCRdb to the late 2010s). Concerning the study at large: Peripheral blood was collected at initial diagnosis, before any treatment. The study used signatures of the TCR beta repertoire to tell Graves' ophthalmopathy apart from Graves' hyperthyroidism and to predict which patients would progress to ophthalmopathy. In total, some 130 blood samples were TCR-sequenced: fewer than 50 ophthalmopathy, some 75 hyperthyroidism and approximately 17 hyperthyroidism-to-ophthalmopathy patients. To explore V-J signatures that distinguish ophthalmopathy from hyperthyroidism, a discovery set of 100 patients was enrolled, made up of 43 with ophthalmopathy and 57 with stable hyperthyroidism. An independent validation cohort comprised 18 to 20 hyperthyroidism patients and over 15 patients who later progressed from hyperthyroidism to ophthalmopathy. In about 6 hyperthyroidism patients, the T-cell repertoire of thyroid tissue was compared with the T-cell repertoire of blood. Following sample collection, hyperthyroidism patients were given methimazole at a starting dose of 30 mg daily, and ophthalmopathy patients were given high-dose intravenous methylprednisolone. The approximately 90 discovery patients were divided at random into training and test sets in a 7:3 ratio.

Hyperthyroidism was considered stable if no progression to ophthalmopathy occurred within 18 months of follow-up. Hyperthyroidism patients were newly diagnosed, with disease duration under 2 months, and aged 18 to 65 years. Anyone with other autoimmune diseases, uncontrolled infections, pregnancy or lactation was excluded from the study. Clinical symptoms, serum thyroxine, TRAb, thyroid ultrasound and orbital computed tomography formed the basis of the diagnosis. PBMCs were isolated from 7.5 to 10 ml of fresh peripheral blood by Ficoll-Paque density gradient centrifugation. Total RNA was extracted with Trizol reagent and quality-checked on an Agilent 2100 Bioanalyzer. Reading from cysteine to phenylalanine, the CDR3 counts 16 amino acids. Only CDR3 DNA is held: 48 bases, read in frame from base 1. CDR1 and CDR2, looked up from the germline V gene, are MNHNS and SASEGT. V is cut by 6 bases and J by 1 base, and the space between the germline ends is 16 bases.

To note about this clonotype: Its antigen is unknown. The record has no base qualities; no much larger clone is one base away.

TCR beta CDR3 regions were amplified from RNA transcripts for repertoire sequencing. HTBI primers and the Qiagen OneStep RT-PCR kit were used in a first-round RT-PCR, which was followed by a second-round multiplex PCR, size selection and purification. Libraries were sequenced paired-end with 100 bp reads on an Illumina HiSeq2000. Turning to the authors' computational methods: SOAPnuke was used to process the reads, throwing out any read that had adapters, had uncalled bases, had a mean Phred below 15, or lacked an exact constant-primer or identifier match. COPE v1.2.5 was used to merge the high-quality paired reads. Unique nucleotide sequences were defined as clonotypes and aligned to IMGT TRB V, D and J references using MiTCR v1.1. The analysis was limited to V-J combinations with a frequency above 0.0001, which together covered approximately 99% of the repertoires. For each V-J combination, a TCR clonal expansion and chaos score was defined as F50 clonal expansion divided by the chaos observed in the TCRdist matrix. Welch's t-statistics and random forest were used to reduce features to some 13 V-J combinations, which were fed into a naive Bayes classifier. Thyroid-blood repertoire similarity was quantified with the Morisita-Horn index. In-frame beta chains were kept once TCRdb had trimmed the public reads at Q25 with fastp and called clones with MiXCR. Rows matching on CDR3 protein sequence are summarized as one entry with the most common DNA and genes. These V and J calls derive from TCRdb rather than the authors' analysis. The sample table holds roughly 610,000 distinct CDR3 sequences, of which 22% were seen once. Clones ranked in the top ten supply more than 5.5% of the sample.

What the work shows at the level of the full study, not this receptor alone: In cross-validation, the 13-signature model distinguished ophthalmopathy from stable hyperthyroidism with just over 85% sensitivity and around 82% specificity, and in the test set the corresponding values were approximately 80% and 68%. Most expanded thyroid clonotypes with frequency above 0.001 were also detected in blood, suggesting blood repertoires may reflect the thyroid immune response. Sample size was not predetermined statistically, and investigators were not blinded to group allocation. In validation, the model predicted ophthalmopathy progression with nearly 71% sensitivity and about 73% specificity; about a dozen predicted patients were CT-confirmed with GO in a median of around 6 months.

This receptor was identified in a woman aged 18-29 years with stable Graves' hyperthyroidism. Some clones in this sample may be carry-over from other donors' samples. Donor details come from another sample of the same person, matched by shared clones. The sequence is built from TRBV6-1 and TRBJ1-5; TRBD1 is possibly the D segment (6 matching bases). Sequenced: peripheral blood. The DNA reads TGTGCCAGCAGAAAACAGGGATTAGGGAGCAATCAGCCCCAGCATTTT. Its translation is CASRKQGLGSNQPQHF.